This T cell receptor (beta chain) was observed in a study of coeliac disease. Sequenced by immunoSEQ multiplex PCR; TCRdb stores in-frame clones only, minus some. The profile covers roughly 4,800 clones, with less than 75% appearing a single time and under 8% taken by the ten largest. The sequence was collected from a man younger than 35 with celiac disease on a gluten-free diet. What was sequenced was lymphocytes from the gut lamina propria.

CDR3 DNA sequence: TGTGCCAGCAGCTTAGTGAGGGGGCATTCACCCCTCCACTTT. The encoded protein is CASSLVRGHSPLHF. This chain joins TRBV7-9 and TRBJ1-6; TRBD1 aligns across 7 bases. The length of the CDR3 is 14 residues. Trimming at V came to 1 base and at J to 8 bases, leaving 2 bases not matched to a gene. Germline V CDR1 and CDR2: SEHNR, FQNEAQ (reference sequence).